The present entry profiles one T cell receptor (beta chain) with its context. Its matching antigen is unknown. Template switching by 5'RACE produced TCR cDNA, adding a universal primer site and UMIs. Each CDR3 protein gets one entry after TCRdb re-called the 5' RACE reads with MiXCR. The top ten hold roughly an eighth of the sample, which has a few hundred thousand distinct CDR3 sequences, over 15% seen once. This sample is drawn from a study of T cells after yellow fever vaccination. For the study at large: Libraries from low-cell-number fractions were prepared with the SMART-Seq v4 Ultra Low Input RNA kit.

Germline V gene data show CDR1 as MNHEY and CDR2 as SMNVEV (reference sequence). V lost 5 bases and J 5 bases, leaving 12 bases between the germline ends. The CDR3 loop spans 14 amino acids. Study observations and caveats: The study re-detected most primary-vaccination clones after the booster (around 96% CD4, almost 90% CD8). The CD4 and CD8 compartments had a small share of their clonotypes in common.

This TCR derives from a man aged 30-40 years who received the YFV17D yellow fever vaccine. The gene calls are TRBV27 and TRBJ2-2; D is uncertain. The input for sequencing was PBMCs, taken 15 days after the yellow fever booster vaccination. CDR3 region: CASSPFRVTGELFF. CDR3 in DNA: TGTGCCAGCAGTCCCTTCCGGGTGACCGGGGAGCTGTTTTTT.